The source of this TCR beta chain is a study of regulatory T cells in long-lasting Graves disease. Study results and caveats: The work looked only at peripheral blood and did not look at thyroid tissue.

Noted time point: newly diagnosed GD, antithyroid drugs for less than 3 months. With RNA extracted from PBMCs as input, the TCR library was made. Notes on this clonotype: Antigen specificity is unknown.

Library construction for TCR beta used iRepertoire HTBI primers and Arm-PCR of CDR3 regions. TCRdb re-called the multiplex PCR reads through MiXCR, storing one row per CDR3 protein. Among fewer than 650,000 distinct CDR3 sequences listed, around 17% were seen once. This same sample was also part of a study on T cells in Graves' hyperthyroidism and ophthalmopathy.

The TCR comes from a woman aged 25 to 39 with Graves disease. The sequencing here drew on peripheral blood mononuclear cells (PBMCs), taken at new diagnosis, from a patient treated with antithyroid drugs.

In DNA, the CDR3 is TGTGCCAGCAGCCCCTCGGGGGGCACCGGGGAGCTGTTTTTT. It specifies CASSPSGGTGELFF. The rearrangement uses TRBV7-3 and TRBJ2-2, with 7 positions matching TRBD2. J was trimmed by 4 bases and V by 5 bases; bases with no gene match: 4. In germline, CDR1 is SGHTA, CDR2 FQGTGA. The CDR3 runs 14 residues.